This T cell receptor (beta chain) emerged from a study of CD8 T cells in ankylosing spondylitis. Trimming cost V 6 bases and J 8 bases, with 17 bases left between them. Per the germline V gene, CDR1 is DFQATT and CDR2 is SNEGSKA (reference sequence). The CDR3 totals 13 residues. This clonotype has at least ten counts. The target antigen is unknown. In making TCR beta libraries, quantitative 5'-RACE with molecular barcodes was used. Each CDR3 protein is one row after TCRdb ran MiXCR on the 5' RACE reads. The sample carries about 500,000 distinct CDR3 sequences, roughly 5% recorded once. Study results and limitations: Roughly 8 highly homologous variants formed a TCR beta motif that appeared characteristic of ankylosing spondylitis blood.

The receptor's source is a male donor with ankylosing spondylitis. This chain connects TRBV20-1 to TRBJ2-1, with D unclear. Source material: blood, either unsorted or a sorted T cell fraction (not recorded which). CDR3 loop: CSAIRSGRDEQFF. CDR3 nucleotide sequence: TGCAGTGCGATCAGATCGGGTCGTGATGAGCAGTTCTTC.